Following are 17 T cell receptor beta chains from one sample sequenced in a study of cytomegalovirus exposure and HLA in healthy donors. Using immunoSEQ multiplex PCR, the repertoire was profiled, and TCRdb retains in-frame clones only, with some absent. There are about 140,000 clones in the sample; less than 90% occur only once, and less than 3% lies in the top ten. Sequencing used PBMCs. These receptors came from a young man in good health and CMV-seronegative.

The chain is built from TRBV7-7 and TRBJ2-7, with D perhaps matching TRBD1 (5 bases). The CDR3 runs 18 residues. CDR1 is SSHAT, CDR2 FNYEAQ, per germline (reference sequence). V lost 1 base and J lost 0, with 19 bases in between. The CDR3 coding sequence is TGTGCCAGCAGCTTAGTGGACATCCGACTGAAAAGCTCCTACGAGCAGTACTTC. This encodes CASSLVDIRLKSSYEQYF.

A few counts support this clone. The chain joins TRBV28 to TRBJ2-7, with unresolved D. The length of the CDR3 is 11 residues. V dropped 4 bases and J dropped 2 bases, with 3 bases sitting between them. Germline CDR1 and CDR2: MDHEN and SYDVKM. CDR3 sequence: CASSSAYEQYF. The CDR3, as DNA: TGTGCCAGCAGTTCCGCCTACGAGCAGTACTTC.

This clone was observed a single time. The chain couples TRBV7-6 to TRBJ1-2, with TRBD1 as a possible D gene (6 bases). Trimming took 0 bases from V and 5 from J, leaving 10 bases between them. Germline CDR1 reads SGHVS; CDR2 reads FNYEAQ. The CDR3 totals 14 residues. The CDR3 region has the DNA TGTGCCAGCAGCTTAGCGGCAGGGGAATATGGCTACACCTTC. The encoded protein is CASSLAAGEYGYTF.

The chain uses TRBV27 and TRBJ1-1, with D tentatively TRBD1 (6 bases). The CDR3 contains 15 residues. The V gene's germline CDR1 is MNHEY and CDR2 SMNVEV (reference sequence). V was trimmed by 6 bases and J by 0 bases, leaving 14 bases between them. CDR3 region: CASSTGYQMNTEAFF. CDR3 DNA sequence: TGTGCCAGCAGCACAGGGTATCAAATGAACACTGAAGCTTTCTTT.

The chain carries TRBV18 and TRBJ1-2, with 10 bases identical to TRBD1. The CDR3 consists of 14 residues. Trimming removed 4 bases from V and 3 bases from J; junction bases left unmatched: 2. Germline-derived CDR1 and CDR2 are KGHSH and LQKENI. The CDR3 nucleotides are TGTGCCAGCTCACTAGGGACAGGGGACTATGGCTACACCTTC. This gives the protein CASSLGTGDYGYTF.

The genes are TRBV7-9 and TRBJ2-2, with 7 bases fitting TRBD1. The germline V gene has CDR1 SEHNR and CDR2 FQNEAQ (reference sequence). V trimming: 3 bases; J trimming: 4 bases; junction bases outside the gene matches: 5. CDR3 length: 15 residues. The chain's CDR3 is CASSFPTGSTGELFF. The DNA for the CDR3 is TGTGCCAGCAGCTTCCCGACAGGGTCCACCGGGGAGCTGTTTTTT.

The chain carries TRBV9 and TRBJ2-1; D not resolved. CDR3 length: 13 amino acids. V was shortened by 0 bases and J by 6 bases, with 7 bases between the two germline ends. Per the germline V gene, CDR1 is SGDLS and CDR2 is YYNGEE. CDR3 loop: CASSVGPSNEQFF. The CDR3 coding sequence is TGTGCCAGCAGCGTAGGCCCTAGCAATGAGCAGTTCTTC.

The CDR3 nucleotides read TGTGCCAGCAGTTACGGTGGGGGCAATTCACCCCTCCACTTT. Translated, it gives CASSYGGGNSPLHF. This chain uses TRBV6-5 with TRBJ1-6, with D perhaps matching TRBD1 (6 bases). This CDR3 has 14 amino acids. The germline gives CDR1 MNHEY, CDR2 SVGAGI. The ends were cut back, 2 bases at V and 7 bases at J, with 9 bases in the middle.

As regards this clone: At one end, the junction sequence differs from germline, possibly due to a read error. The V and J genes are TRBV12-5 and TRBJ2-2; D remains ambiguous. The CDR3 totals 14 residues. Germline values: CDR1 LGHNT, CDR2 FRNRAP. CDR3 bases: TGTGCTAGCGGTTCCGACATCGGTAGCGGGGAGCTGTTTTTT. Residues: CASGSDIGSGELFF.

This rearrangement joins TRBV2 to TRBJ2-1; 7 nucleotides align to TRBD1. Per germline, CDR1 SNHLY and CDR2 FYNNEI. The junction had 6 bases not matched to a gene; V was cut back by 2 bases and J by 5 bases. The CDR3 covers 15 residues. CDR3 loop: CASSESRTGHNEQFF. The CDR3 bases are TGTGCCAGCAGTGAATCCCGGACAGGTCACAATGAGCAGTTCTTC.

The rearrangement joins TRBV7-8 to TRBJ1-3, with a possible D match to TRBD1 (6 bases). The CDR3 spans 14 residues. Germline lookup yields CDR1 SGHVS and CDR2 FQNEAQ. Deletions cut 7 bases from V and 1 base from J, with 11 bases between. The CDR3: CASTIGGSGNTIYF. CDR3 DNA: TGTGCCAGCACCATAGGGGGTTCTGGAAACACCATATATTTT.

The chain is built from TRBV5-4 and TRBJ1-5; D may be TRBD1 (5 bases). V was cut by 0 bases and J by 4 bases, with 11 bases left in between. The CDR3 loop spans 15 amino acids. Germline lookup yields CDR1 SGHNT and CDR2 YYREEE (reference sequence). The CDR3 is CASSLDGRTNQPQHF. The CDR3 nucleotides are TGTGCCAGCAGCTTGGACGGACGGACAAATCAGCCCCAGCATTTT.

The count of this clone is one. This chain connects TRBV28 to TRBJ2-7; a possible D gene is TRBD2 (6 bases). Germline V gene sequence: CDR1 MDHEN, CDR2 SYDVKM. The ends were cut back, 5 bases at V and 5 bases at J, with 16 bases in the middle. The CDR3 consists of 14 residues. In nucleotides, the CDR3 is TGTGCCAGCAGTGGAGGGCGCCCCAAGAACGAGCAGTACTTC. It is translated as CASSGGRPKNEQYF.

This chain uses TRBV10-3 with TRBJ1-2; no clear D. This CDR3 has 13 residues. Germline CDR1 reads ENHRY; CDR2 reads SYGVKD. The germline V and J ends were trimmed by 6 bases and 8 bases, with 16 bases remaining between them. The CDR3 bases are TGTGCCATCAGCGGGGAGGGATTTACGGGCTACACCTTC. It specifies CAISGEGFTGYTF.

The gene calls are TRBV10-3 and TRBJ1-5; D gene unclear. Trimming shortened V by 3 bases and J by 4 bases, and 10 bases separated the two germline ends. The germline V gene has CDR1 ENHRY and CDR2 SYGVKD. The CDR3 covers 14 residues. The CDR3 loop is CAISDINRNQPQHF. The DNA for the CDR3 is TGTGCCATCAGTGACATCAACCGGAATCAGCCCCAGCATTTT.

The sample holds one count of this clone. The chain carries TRBV23-1 and TRBJ2-3; no clear D. TRBV23-1 is an open reading frame, and its role is uncertain. The CDR3 spans 14 residues. The V end lost 5 bases, the J end lost 4 bases, and 13 bases lay between the germline ends. The CDR3, as DNA: TGCGCCAGCAGTAACAACACAGTATCAGATACGCAGTATTTT. Amino acids: CASSNNTVSDTQYF.

For this clone: Other DNA sequences in the sample encode the same CDR3. This rearrangement joins TRBV20-1 to TRBJ2-1; D uncertain. Germline V lookup: CDR1 DFQATT, CDR2 SNEGSKA (reference sequence). V lost 2 bases, J lost 6 bases, and 5 bases lay in between. The CDR3 is 11 residues long. The CDR3 DNA sequence: TGCAGTGCTAGATCTAGCAATGAGCAGTTCTTC. Translated, it gives CSARSSNEQFF.